This is a list of T cell receptor beta chains from one sample in a study of T cells after yellow fever vaccination. TCRdb re-called the 5' RACE reads with MiXCR, one entry per CDR3 protein. The sample includes around 140,000 distinct CDR3 sequences, less than 8.5% of them seen just once. The input for sequencing was CD4+ T cells sorted from PBMCs, taken 10 days after the yellow fever booster vaccination. These receptors came from a man aged 30-40 years who received the YFV17D yellow fever vaccine. Both conserved end residues are part of each CDR3. Fields, in order: D gene, V gene, J gene, clone size, CDR3 protein, CDR3 DNA. The D gene is left open where the match is weak. Clone size is stated in some rows and not others, as once, few, many or a class when expanded.

>TRBD1|TRBV12-5|TRBJ2-1|many
CASAVTRDSWSGQFF
TGTGCTAGTGCCGTAACCCGGGACAGCTGGTCCGGGCAGTTCTTC
>NA|TRBV20-1|TRBJ1-2|few
CSADQRNGPDGYTF
TGCAGTGCCGACCAGCGGAACGGGCCAGATGGCTACACCTTC
>NA|TRBV7-2|TRBJ2-5|many
CASSRGQAEYF
TGTGCCAGCAGCCGAGGGCAAGCAGAGTACTTC
>NA|TRBV4-2|TRBJ1-1|many
CASSQDSGGGGGTEAFF
TGTGCCAGCAGCCAAGATTCGGGGGGCGGAGGAGGCACTGAAGCTTTCTTT
>NA|TRBV4-2|TRBJ2-3|NA
CASSQDRRDTQYF
TGTGCCAGCAGCCAAGATCGCAGGGATACGCAGTATTTT
>NA|TRBV18|TRBJ1-2|NA
CASSPTGGDVGYTF
TGTGCCAGCTCACCGACCGGAGGGGACGTGGGCTACACCTTC
>TRBD2|TRBV20-1|TRBJ2-3|many
CSARTSGSTDTQYF
TGCAGTGCTAGAACTAGCGGGAGCACAGATACGCAGTATTTT
>NA|TRBV29-1|TRBJ2-1|many
CSVGVRESYNEQFF
TGCAGCGTGGGGGTACGGGAGTCCTACAATGAGCAGTTCTTC
>NA|TRBV27|TRBJ2-5|NA
CASSAQGTQYF
TGTGCCAGCAGTGCACAAGGAACCCAGTACTTC
>NA|TRBV12-3/TRBV12-4|TRBJ2-1|many
CASRRADRNGQFF
TGTGCCAGCAGGCGCGCCGACCGCAATGGACAGTTCTTC
>TRBD2|TRBV24-1|TRBJ2-2|many
CATSESGTSDPGELFF
TGTGCCACCAGTGAATCCGGGACTAGTGATCCCGGGGAGCTGTTTTTT
>TRBD1|TRBV29-1|TRBJ1-1|many
CSRQGGTEAFF
TGCAGCAGACAGGGGGGGACTGAAGCTTTCTTT
>NA|TRBV5-1|TRBJ2-6|many
CASSLVAAKTSGANVLTF
TGCGCCAGCAGCTTGGTGGCAGCTAAGACCTCTGGGGCCAACGTCCTGACTTTC
>NA|TRBV12-3/TRBV12-4|TRBJ2-7|many
CASSLPGSRSEQYF
TGTGCCAGCAGTTTGCCCGGGAGTAGGAGCGAGCAGTACTTC
>NA|TRBV28|TRBJ1-2|many
CASSPPDPLRYGYTF
TGTGCCAGCAGTCCGCCTGACCCCTTACGCTATGGCTACACCTTC
>NA|TRBV18|TRBJ2-7|NA
CASSPRGQTYEQYF
TGTGCCAGCTCCCCGCGGGGACAAACCTACGAGCAGTACTTC
>NA|TRBV24-1|TRBJ1-5|many
CATSPRGASNQPQHF
TGTGCCACCAGTCCCCGGGGGGCGAGCAATCAGCCCCAGCATTTT
>NA|TRBV5-1|TRBJ2-1|many
CASSLSGGPFSSNEQFF
TGCGCCAGCAGCTTGTCCGGGGGACCTTTTAGTTCCAATGAGCAGTTCTTC
>NA|TRBV7-2|TRBJ1-6|many
CASSLAWGRTPLHF
TGTGCCAGCAGCTTAGCGTGGGGGCGCACACCCCTCCACTTT
>NA|TRBV9|TRBJ2-5|NA
CASSQFGQETQYF
TGTGCCAGCAGCCAATTTGGTCAAGAGACCCAGTACTTC
>NA|TRBV15|TRBJ1-2|many
CATSRDYNGYTF
TGTGCCACCAGCAGAGATTATAATGGCTACACCTTC
>TRBD2|TRBV5-1|TRBJ2-1|many
CASSPTSGVASEQFF
TGCGCCAGCAGCCCGACTAGCGGAGTAGCGAGTGAGCAGTTCTTC
>TRBD2|TRBV20-1|TRBJ2-1|many
CSARALGLEDGEQFF
TGCAGTGCTAGAGCTTTGGGACTAGAGGATGGTGAGCAGTTCTTC
>TRBD2|TRBV20-1|TRBJ2-5|many
CSARPSGRARETQYF
TGCAGTGCCCGCCCTAGCGGGAGGGCCAGGGAGACCCAGTACTTC
>NA|TRBV6-2/TRBV6-3|TRBJ1-1|many
CASSATRGRASTEAFF
TGTGCCAGCAGTGCCACCCGCGGGCGAGCAAGCACTGAAGCTTTCTTT
>NA|TRBV9|TRBJ2-2|many
CASSAPLRELFF
TGTGCCAGCAGCGCCCCCCTCCGGGAGCTGTTTTTT
>TRBD2|TRBV27|TRBJ2-7|many
CASSSRTSGTYEQYF
TGTGCCAGCAGTTCCCGGACTAGCGGAACCTACGAGCAGTACTTC
>TRBD1|TRBV30|TRBJ1-4|NA
CAWSGGQGARRLDEKLFF
TGTGCCTGGAGCGGGGGACAGGGGGCGAGGAGGTTGGATGAAAAACTGTTTTTT
>TRBD1|TRBV12-3/TRBV12-4|TRBJ2-7|many
CASSLGTNQGQAEQYF
TGTGCCAGCAGTTTAGGAACAAACCAGGGACAGGCCGAGCAGTACTTC
>TRBD2|TRBV5-1|TRBJ2-7|NA
CASSSLAGGDEQYF
TGCGCCAGCAGCTCTCTAGCGGGAGGGGACGAGCAGTACTTC
>NA|TRBV24-1|TRBJ2-1|many
CATSRGHSGTYNEQFF
TGTGCCACCTCGAGGGGGCATAGCGGGACGTACAATGAGCAGTTCTTC
>NA|TRBV7-2|TRBJ2-1|many
CASRARWSLSINEQFF
TGTGCCAGCAGAGCTAGGTGGTCACTGTCAATCAATGAGCAGTTCTTC
>TRBD1|TRBV7-2|TRBJ2-7|many
CASSRGQVTVYEQYF
TGTGCCAGCAGCCGAGGACAGGTCACGGTCTACGAGCAGTACTTC
>TRBD1|TRBV4-3|TRBJ1-3|many
CASSQDWTGAGNTIYF
TGCGCCAGCAGCCAAGATTGGACAGGCGCTGGAAACACCATATATTTT
>NA|TRBV12-3/TRBV12-4|TRBJ2-5|few
CAFCFRPLMNHRQETQYF
TGTGCCTTCTGTTTTCGGCCCCTCATGAACCATCGGCAAGAGACCCAGTACTTC
>NA|TRBV6-2/TRBV6-3|TRBJ1-2|many
CASSYSKKAYGYTF
TGTGCCAGCAGTTACTCTAAGAAGGCCTATGGCTACACCTTC
>NA|TRBV12-3/TRBV12-4|TRBJ2-7|NA
CASSLAPTYEQYF
TGTGCCAGCAGCCTAGCGCCGACCTACGAGCAGTACTTC
>NA|TRBV7-6|TRBJ2-3|many
CASSMGQGRWDTDTQYF
TGTGCCAGCAGTATGGGCCAAGGAAGGTGGGACACAGATACGCAGTATTTT
>TRBD1|TRBV6-5|TRBJ1-6|NA
CASSSTGGTSPLHF
TGTGCCAGCAGTAGCACAGGGGGCACTTCACCCCTCCACTTT
>TRBD2|TRBV18|TRBJ2-2|few
CASSPRLTSGVNTGELFF
TGTGCCAGCTCACCACGTCTTACTAGCGGTGTGAACACCGGGGAGCTGTTTTTT
>TRBD1|TRBV6-2/TRBV6-3|TRBJ1-5|many
CASSWGQTSQHF
TGTGCCAGCAGCTGGGGACAGACATCCCAGCATTTT
>NA|TRBV21-1|TRBJ2-3|many
CASSYLEGRGKNTQYF
TGTGCCAGCAGCTACTTAGAGGGGAGAGGAAAGAATACGCAGTATTTT
>NA|TRBV3-1|TRBJ2-7|NA
CASSDGPLWQQYF
TGTGCCAGCAGCGACGGACCCCTATGGCAGCAGTACTTC
>TRBD2|TRBV20-1|TRBJ2-5|few
CSASVAGGWQETQYF
TGCAGTGCTTCCGTAGCGGGAGGGTGGCAAGAGACCCAGTACTTC
>TRBD1|TRBV5-1|TRBJ2-4|many
CASSLAEGQGATAKNIQYF
TGCGCCAGCAGCTTGGCGGAGGGCCAGGGGGCGACGGCCAAAAACATTCAGTACTTC
>NA|TRBV7-9|TRBJ2-3|many
CASSLASSSSDTQYF
TGTGCCAGCAGCTTAGCGTCATCTAGTTCAGATACGCAGTATTTT
>NA|TRBV29-1|TRBJ2-3|NA
CSVRGPSTDTQYF
TGCAGCGTTCGTGGACCCAGCACAGATACGCAGTATTTT
>NA|TRBV28|TRBJ1-2|many
CASSRRQQGLWGYTF
TGTGCCAGCAGTAGAAGACAACAGGGCCTGTGGGGCTACACCTTC
>TRBD2|TRBV6-1|TRBJ2-3|few
CASRPSSGPVSTQYF
TGTGCCAGCAGGCCGTCTAGCGGACCAGTGTCTACGCAGTATTTT
>NA|TRBV7-2|TRBJ2-6|NA
CASRTQGGANVLTF
TGTGCCAGCAGAACGCAGGGTGGGGCCAACGTCCTGACTTTC
>TRBD2|TRBV11-1|TRBJ2-6|NA
CASSLGGLAGPSGANVLTF
TGTGCCAGCAGCTTGGGTGGACTAGCGGGTCCCTCTGGGGCCAACGTCCTGACTTTC
>NA|TRBV6-6|TRBJ2-2|many
CASSYVSGELFF
TGTGCCAGCAGTTACGTCAGCGGGGAGCTGTTTTTT
>TRBD1|TRBV18|TRBJ2-1|many
CASSPGTGFYNEQFF
TGTGCCAGCTCACCGGGGACAGGGTTCTACAATGAGCAGTTCTTC
>NA|TRBV5-4|TRBJ2-3|few
CASSLALRSTDTQYF
TGTGCCAGCAGCTTGGCTCTTAGGTCCACAGATACGCAGTATTTT
>TRBD1|TRBV11-2|TRBJ1-6|few
CASGGQGIGNSPLHF
TGTGCCAGCGGAGGACAGGGGATCGGGAATTCACCCCTCCACTTT